The 16 T cell receptor beta chains listed next were all sequenced from one sample in a study of T cell responses to AZD1222 COVID-19 vaccine. Produced via immunoSEQ multiplex PCR; TCRdb's table is partial and in-frame only. The table includes some 86,000 clones, about 78% detected once. Sequenced here: peripheral blood, sampled on day 0 of AZD1222 vaccination. The receptors shown here come from an adult in good health.

This clone was seen more than once but under ten times. The genes are TRBV12-2 and TRBJ1-6; TRBD1, the table's D call, lacks a check against the DNA. TRBV12-2 is noted as a pseudogene. The CDR3 totals 16 residues. The CDR3 DNA sequence: TGTGCAAGTCGCTTCATATCGTCAGGGAACTATTCACCCCTCCACTTT. Residues: CASRFISSGNYSPLHF.

The gene calls are TRBV30 and TRBJ2-3; TRBD2 might be the D (5 bases). Germline V CDR1 and CDR2: GTSNPN, SVGIG (reference sequence). Trimming shortened V by 3 bases and J by 0 bases, and 7 bases separated the two germline ends. CDR3 length: 13 residues. CDR3 in DNA: TGTGCCTGGAGACGAGGGAGCACAGATACGCAGTATTTT. Translation gives CAWRRGSTDTQYF.

This chain links TRBV19 with TRBJ2-7; TRBD1 aligns across 9 bases. The CDR3 is 15 amino acids. The trim removed 5 bases at V and 7 bases at J, leaving 12 bases unmatched. Germline loops: CDR1 LNHDA, CDR2 SQIVND (reference sequence). CDR3 bases: TGTGCCAGTAGTCCCACCCTGGACAGGGGTTGGGAGCAGTACTTC. Translated: CASSPTLDRGWEQYF.

The genes are TRBV5-1 and TRBJ2-3, with no clear D. V lost 2 bases to trimming and J lost 0 bases, with 10 bases between them. The CDR3 contains 15 residues. CDR1 is SGHRS, CDR2 YFSETQ, per germline. CDR3 in amino acids: CASSLQPASTDTQYF. The CDR3 coding sequence is TGCGCCAGCAGCTTACAGCCAGCTAGCACAGATACGCAGTATTTT.

The chain has TRBV5-1 and TRBJ2-1; possibly TRBD2 for D (5 bases). Germline loops: CDR1 SGHRS, CDR2 YFSETQ. CDR3 length: 15 residues. The CDR3 region is CASTIGLVTTNEQFF. As DNA, the CDR3 is TGCGCGTCTACAATCGGTCTAGTGACTACGAATGAGCAGTTCTTC.

Only a few counts were recorded for this clone. The CDR3 region is CASSLGGRTGELFF. The CDR3 DNA follows: TGCGCCAGCAGCCTAGGGGGGCGGACCGGGGAGCTGTTTTTT. This chain connects TRBV5-1 to TRBJ2-2; either TRBD1 or TRBD2 may fit D (6 bases each). The CDR3 sequence is 14 residues long. The germline V gene encodes CDR1 SGHRS and CDR2 YFSETQ. Trimming shortened V by 4 bases and J by 5 bases, and 12 bases separated the two germline ends.

The rearrangement joins TRBV9 to TRBJ2-3, with D possibly matching TRBD2 (5 bases). CDR1 and CDR2 (germline): SGDLS, YYNGEE. V was trimmed by 3 bases and J by 0 bases, leaving 5 bases between them. CDR3 length equals 13 residues. The CDR3 DNA reads as TGTGCCAGCAGCGGGACTAGCACAGATACGCAGTATTTT. This gives the protein CASSGTSTDTQYF.

This chain connects TRBV30 to TRBJ1-5; TRBD1 aligns across 9 bases. The V gene end was trimmed by 8 bases and the J gene end by 7 bases; junction bases not matched to a gene: 9. Germline V gene lookup returns CDR1 GTSNPN and CDR2 SVGIG (reference sequence). There are 13 residues in the CDR3. The CDR3 bases are TGTGCCACGGACAGGGGAACAGGGCAGCCCCAGCATTTT. Amino acid sequence: CATDRGTGQPQHF.

This chain connects TRBV5-1 to TRBJ1-2, with 8 bases matching TRBD1. The length of the CDR3 is 14 residues. Germline V gives CDR1 SGHRS, CDR2 YFSETQ. Trimming removed 4 bases from V and 4 bases from J; junction bases left unmatched: 6. In DNA form, the CDR3 reads TGCGCCAGCAGCCCTTATGGACAGGGCTATGGCTACACCTTC. Translated, it gives CASSPYGQGYGYTF.

This chain joins TRBV7-2 and TRBJ2-3, with D maybe TRBD2 (6 bases). Between the trimmed V and J ends, which lost 5 bases and 0 bases, there was a span of 9 bases. Germline V gives CDR1 SGHTA, CDR2 FQGNSA. This CDR3 spans 14 amino acids. The CDR3 DNA sequence: TGTGCCAGCAGCGCGGGACCGAGCACAGATACGCAGTATTTT. Protein product: CASSAGPSTDTQYF. The complete variable domain, with remaining parts taken from reference TRBV7-2 and TRBJ2-3, reads GAGVSQSPSNKVTEKGKDVELRCDPISGHTALYWYRQSLGQGLEFLIYFQGNSAPDKSGLPSDRFSAERTGGSVSTLTIQRTQQEDSAVYLCASSAGPSTDTQYFGPGTRLTVL.

The chain employs TRBV13 and TRBJ2-1; 9 positions match TRBD2. Per the germline V gene, CDR1 is PRHDT and CDR2 is FYEKMQ (reference sequence). The CDR3 has 14 amino acids. J was trimmed by 5 bases and V by 5 bases; bases with no gene match: 4. The CDR3 is CASSLAGSNNEQFF. In DNA, the CDR3 is TGTGCCAGCAGCCTAGCGGGATCGAACAATGAGCAGTTCTTC.

The chain uses TRBV11-2 and TRBJ2-3; maybe TRBD1 (6 bases). The CDR3 runs 15 residues. V was shortened by 3 bases and J by 0 bases, with 10 bases between the two germline ends. CDR1 is SGHAT and CDR2 is FQNNGV in the germline V gene. The CDR3 region is CASSFDRLSTDTQYF. The CDR3 nucleotides read TGTGCCAGCAGCTTTGACAGGCTCAGCACAGATACGCAGTATTTT.

This clone was found once. The gene calls are TRBV18 and TRBJ2-7; 10 bases agree with TRBD2. The trim removed 2 bases at V and 6 bases at J, leaving 13 bases unmatched. Germline V gene sequence: CDR1 KGHSH, CDR2 LQKENI. This CDR3 is 17 amino acids long. CDR3 loop: CASSPSPVGLAGAEQYF. CDR3 DNA sequence: TGTGCCAGCTCACCATCCCCCGTAGGGCTAGCGGGAGCCGAGCAGTACTTC.

The V and J genes are TRBV5-1 and TRBJ1-2; TRBD1 matches 8 bases. The trim removed 2 bases at V and 8 bases at J, leaving 5 bases unmatched. CDR1 and CDR2 from the germline V gene are SGHRS and YFSETQ. The CDR3 covers 13 residues. CDR3 sequence reads: CASSFQGARGYTF. CDR3 DNA: TGCGCCAGCAGCTTTCAGGGGGCGAGAGGCTACACCTTC.

The rearrangement uses TRBV6-6 and TRBJ2-7; D gene uncertain. The CDR3 extends over 14 amino acids. V was clipped by 2 bases and J by 0 bases, with 8 bases between them. CDR1 and CDR2 (germline): MNHNY, SVGAGI (reference sequence). CDR3 DNA: TGTGCCAGCAGTTACAGGGTAAACTCCTACGAGCAGTACTTC. Protein sequence: CASSYRVNSYEQYF.

The chain is built from TRBV28 and TRBJ2-6; TRBD2 might be the D (5 bases). This CDR3 contains 16 residues. V was clipped by 3 bases and J by 11 bases, with 20 bases between them. The germline gives CDR1 MDHEN, CDR2 SYDVKM. CDR3 amino acids: CASSLPLGRAGDVLTF. In DNA, the CDR3 is TGTGCCAGCAGTTTGCCGTTGGGTCGAGCCGGGGACGTCCTGACTTTC.